This T cell receptor beta chain was recovered during a study of technical replicates of blood from a few donors. V shed 4 bases and J 9 bases; nucleotides not matched to a gene: 10. The CDR3 extends over 15 amino acids. CDR1 is MGHDK and CDR2 is SYGVNS in the germline V gene. Assay: immunoSEQ multiplex PCR; the TCRdb copy retains only in-frame clones and omits some. The table lists about 12,000 clones, around 95% of them singletons, with more than 5.5% in the top ten. The origin of this receptor is a human donor in good health. The chain couples TRBV25-1 to TRBJ2-1; 9 bases line up with TRBD1. The sequenced sample was PBMCs. This CDR3 is CASSGRTGDLGEQFF. The CDR3 nucleotides are TGTGCCAGCAGTGGGAGGACAGGGGATTTGGGTGAGCAGTTCTTC.